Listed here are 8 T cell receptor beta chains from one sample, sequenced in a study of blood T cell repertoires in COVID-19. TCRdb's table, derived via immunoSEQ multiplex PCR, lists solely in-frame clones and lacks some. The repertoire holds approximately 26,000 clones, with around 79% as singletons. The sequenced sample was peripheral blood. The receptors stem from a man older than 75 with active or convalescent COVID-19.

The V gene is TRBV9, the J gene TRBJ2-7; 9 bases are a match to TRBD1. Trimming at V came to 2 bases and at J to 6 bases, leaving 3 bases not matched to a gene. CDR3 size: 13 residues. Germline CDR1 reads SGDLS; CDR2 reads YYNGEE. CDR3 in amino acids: CASSVGQGGEQYF. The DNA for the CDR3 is TGTGCCAGCAGCGTGGGACAGGGCGGCGAGCAGTACTTC.

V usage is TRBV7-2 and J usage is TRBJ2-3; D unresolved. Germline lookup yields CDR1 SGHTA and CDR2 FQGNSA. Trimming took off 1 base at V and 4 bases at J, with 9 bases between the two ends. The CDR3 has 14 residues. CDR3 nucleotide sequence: TGTGCCAGCAGCTTAGGGCAGGTCCCAGATACGCAGTATTTT. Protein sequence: CASSLGQVPDTQYF.

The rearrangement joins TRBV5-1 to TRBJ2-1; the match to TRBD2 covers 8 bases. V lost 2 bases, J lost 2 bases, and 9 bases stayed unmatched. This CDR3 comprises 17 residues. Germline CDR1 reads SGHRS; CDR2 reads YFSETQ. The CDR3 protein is CASSFLGAGGAYNEQFF. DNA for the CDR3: TGCGCCAGCAGCTTTCTTGGCGCGGGGGGCGCCTACAATGAGCAGTTCTTC.

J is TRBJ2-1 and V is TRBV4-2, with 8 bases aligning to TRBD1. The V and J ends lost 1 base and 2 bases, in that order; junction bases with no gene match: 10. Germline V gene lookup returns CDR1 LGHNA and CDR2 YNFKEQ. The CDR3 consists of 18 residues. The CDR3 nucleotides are TGTGCCAGCAGCCAAGTAGACAGGGGTCTTCTTACCTACAATGAGCAGTTCTTC. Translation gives CASSQVDRGLLTYNEQFF.

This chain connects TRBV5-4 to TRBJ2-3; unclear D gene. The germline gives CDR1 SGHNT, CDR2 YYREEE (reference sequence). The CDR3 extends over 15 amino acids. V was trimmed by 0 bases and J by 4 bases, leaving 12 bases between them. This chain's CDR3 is CASSLVSSLSDTQYF. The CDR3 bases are TGTGCCAGCAGCTTGGTCTCTAGTTTGTCAGATACGCAGTATTTT.

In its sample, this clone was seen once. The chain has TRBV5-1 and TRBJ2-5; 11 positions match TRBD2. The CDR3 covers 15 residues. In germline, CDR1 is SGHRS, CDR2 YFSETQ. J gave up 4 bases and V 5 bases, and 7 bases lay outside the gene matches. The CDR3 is CASRSSGGVGETQYF. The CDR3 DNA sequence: TGCGCCAGCAGAAGTAGCGGGGGGGTAGGAGAGACCCAGTACTTC. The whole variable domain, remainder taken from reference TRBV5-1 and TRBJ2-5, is KAGVTQTPRYLIKTRGQQVTLSCSPISGHRSVSWYQQTPGQGLQFLFEYFSETQRNKGNFPGRFSGRQFSNSRSEMNVSTLELGDSALYLCASRSSGGVGETQYFGPGTRLLVL.

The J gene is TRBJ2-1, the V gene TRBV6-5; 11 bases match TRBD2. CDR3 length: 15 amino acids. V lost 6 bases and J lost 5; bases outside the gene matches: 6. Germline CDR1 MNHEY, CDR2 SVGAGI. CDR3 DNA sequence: TGTGCCAGCAGATCCGGGACTAGCGGTAACAATGAGCAGTTCTTC. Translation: CASRSGTSGNNEQFF.

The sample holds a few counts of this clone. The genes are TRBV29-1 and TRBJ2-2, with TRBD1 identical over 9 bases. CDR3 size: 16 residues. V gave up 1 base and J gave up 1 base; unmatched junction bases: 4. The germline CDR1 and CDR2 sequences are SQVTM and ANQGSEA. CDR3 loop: CSVEAGTGWNTGELFF. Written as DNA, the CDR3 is TGCAGCGTTGAAGCCGGGACAGGGTGGAACACCGGGGAGCTGTTTTTT.